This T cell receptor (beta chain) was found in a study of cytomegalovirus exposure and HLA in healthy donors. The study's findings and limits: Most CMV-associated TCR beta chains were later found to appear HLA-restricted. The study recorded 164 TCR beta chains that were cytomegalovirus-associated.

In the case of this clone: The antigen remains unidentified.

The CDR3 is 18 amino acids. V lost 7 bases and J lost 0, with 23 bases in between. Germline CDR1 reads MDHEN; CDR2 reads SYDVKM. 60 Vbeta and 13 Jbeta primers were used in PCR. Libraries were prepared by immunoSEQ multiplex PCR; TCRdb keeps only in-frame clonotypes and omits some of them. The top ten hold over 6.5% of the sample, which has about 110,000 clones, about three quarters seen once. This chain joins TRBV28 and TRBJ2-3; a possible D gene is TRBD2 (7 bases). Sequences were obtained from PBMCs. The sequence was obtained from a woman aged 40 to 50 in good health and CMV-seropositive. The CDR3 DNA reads TGTGCCAGCACCCTGGGGGGGCATATCCCCCTTAGCACAGATACGCAGTATTTT. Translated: CASTLGGHIPLSTDTQYF.